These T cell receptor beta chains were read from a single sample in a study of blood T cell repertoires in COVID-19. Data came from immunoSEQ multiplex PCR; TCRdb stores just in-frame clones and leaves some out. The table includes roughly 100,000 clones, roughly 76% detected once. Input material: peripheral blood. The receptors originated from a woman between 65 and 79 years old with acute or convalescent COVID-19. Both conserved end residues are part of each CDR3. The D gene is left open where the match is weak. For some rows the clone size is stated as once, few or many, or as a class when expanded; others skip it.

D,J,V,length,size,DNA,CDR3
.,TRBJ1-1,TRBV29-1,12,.,TGCAGCGTTGGGCCGACAGGCGGTGAAGCTTTCTTT,CSVGPTGGEAFF
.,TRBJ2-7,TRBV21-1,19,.,TGTGCCAGCAGTTTTTTTCGCCAAGGACTAGCGGGAGGCTCCTACGAGCAGTACTTC,CASSFFRQGLAGGSYEQYF
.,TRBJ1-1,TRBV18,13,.,TGTGCCAGCTCACCGGGAGGGAACACTGAAGCTTTCTTT,CASSPGGNTEAFF
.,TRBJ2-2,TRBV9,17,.,TGTGCCAGCAGCGGGCTCTCAGGGGAGGGGGATCCCGGGGAGCTGTTTTTT,CASSGLSGEGDPGELFF
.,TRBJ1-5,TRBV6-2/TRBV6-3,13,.,TGTGCCAGCAGTCAACAGGGATATCAGCCCCAGCATTTT,CASSQQGYQPQHF
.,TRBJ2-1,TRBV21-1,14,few,TGTGCCAGCCCATTAGCGGGTTGCTACAATGAGCAGTTCTTC,CASPLAGCYNEQFF
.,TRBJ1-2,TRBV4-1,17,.,TGCGCCAGCAGCCAAGAAGGTCGGACACTCAGCAACTATGGCTACACCTTC,CASSQEGRTLSNYGYTF
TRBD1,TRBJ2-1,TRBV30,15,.,TGTGCCTGGAGCAGGGGGCTTGGATTCTACAATGAGCAGTTCTTC,CAWSRGLGFYNEQFF
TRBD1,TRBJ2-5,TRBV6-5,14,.,TGTGCCAGCAAACCGGGACAGGGACAAGAGACCCAGTACTTC,CASKPGQGQETQYF
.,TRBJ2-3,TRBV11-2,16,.,TGTGCCAGCAGCCAGCCCCTAGCGCTAACCACAGATACGCAGTATTTT,CASSQPLALTTDTQYF
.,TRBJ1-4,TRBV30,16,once,TGTGCCTGGAGCCTCGCAGAACAGGGATTTAATGAAAAACTGTTTTTT,CAWSLAEQGFNEKLFF
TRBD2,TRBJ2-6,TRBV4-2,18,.,TGTGCCAGCAGCCAAGAACTAGCGGGAGTCGCCGGGGCCAACGTCCTGACTTTC,CASSQELAGVAGANVLTF
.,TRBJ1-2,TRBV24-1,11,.,TGTGCCACCAGTGATTCCAATGGCTACACCTTC,CATSDSNGYTF
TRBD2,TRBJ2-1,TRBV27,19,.,TGTGCCAGCAGTTTATCGAGGGGACAAGCGGGAGGGCAACACAATGAGCAGTTCTTC,CASSLSRGQAGGQHNEQFF
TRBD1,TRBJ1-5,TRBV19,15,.,TGTGCCAGTAGTATAGCGGCAGGGGGGAATCAGCCCCAGCATTTT,CASSIAAGGNQPQHF
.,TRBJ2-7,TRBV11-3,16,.,TGTGCCAGCAGCACCGGATCGGACAGTGGGGTCTACGAGCAGTACTTC,CASSTGSDSGVYEQYF
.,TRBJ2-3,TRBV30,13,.,TGTGCCTGGAATGACCAGGGGACAGATACGCAGTATTTT,CAWNDQGTDTQYF
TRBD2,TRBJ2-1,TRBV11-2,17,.,TGTGCCAGCAGCCTAACGGGCGGGGGGGCGATTTACAATGAGCAGTTCTTC,CASSLTGGGAIYNEQFF
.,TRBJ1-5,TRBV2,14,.,TGTGCCAGCAGCGGGATGGGCGGCAATCAGCCCCAGCATTTT,CASSGMGGNQPQHF
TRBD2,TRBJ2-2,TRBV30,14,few,TGTGCCTGGAGCCGACTAGCGGGCACCGGGGAGCTGTTTTTT,CAWSRLAGTGELFF
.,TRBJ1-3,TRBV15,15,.,TGTGCCACCAGCAGAGATCGGTTCTCTGGAAACACCATATATTTT,CATSRDRFSGNTIYF
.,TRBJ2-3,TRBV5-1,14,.,TGCGCCAGCAGCTTGGGCGCCCGCACAGATACGCAGTATTTT,CASSLGARTDTQYF
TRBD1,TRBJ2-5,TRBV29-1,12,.,TGCAGCGTGACAGGGGGCGAAGAGACCCAGTACTTC,CSVTGGEETQYF
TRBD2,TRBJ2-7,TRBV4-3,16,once,TGCGCCAGCAGCCAAGAAGCAAGCGGGAGTTCCTACGAGCAGTACTTC,CASSQEASGSSYEQYF
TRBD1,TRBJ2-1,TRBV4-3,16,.,TGCGCCAGCAGCCGCTGGACAGGGGGCGCCTCCAATGAGCAGTTCTTC,CASSRWTGGASNEQFF
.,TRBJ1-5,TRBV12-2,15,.,TGTGCAAGTCGCTTAGCCGGACAGGTCGATCAGCCCCAGCATTTT,CASRLAGQVDQPQHF
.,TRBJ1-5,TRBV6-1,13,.,TGTGCCAGCAGTGAACAGGTCAATCAGCCCCAGCATTTT,CASSEQVNQPQHF
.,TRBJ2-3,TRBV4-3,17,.,TGCGCCAGCAGCCAAGATTTGGTAGGGCTTAGCGCAGATACGCAGTATTTT,CASSQDLVGLSADTQYF
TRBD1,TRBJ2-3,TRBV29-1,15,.,TGCAGCGTTGCCGGGACAGGGGGTTCCACAGATACGCAGTATTTT,CSVAGTGGSTDTQYF
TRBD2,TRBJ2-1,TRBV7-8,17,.,TGTGCCAGCAGCTTAGTTCCCAGCGGGAGCTCCTACAATGAGCAGTTCTTC,CASSLVPSGSSYNEQFF
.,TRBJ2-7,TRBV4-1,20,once,TGCGCCAGCAGCCAAGAGGCCGGTGGCAGGGGCCGTACCCTAAACTACGAGCAGTACTTC,CASSQEAGGRGRTLNYEQYF
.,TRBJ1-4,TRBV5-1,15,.,TGCGCCAGCAGCTTGGAGTGGAGGGATAATGAAAAACTGTTTTTT,CASSLEWRDNEKLFF
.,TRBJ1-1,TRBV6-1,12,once,TGTGCCAGCAGTGAACAGGGGACTGAAGCTTTCTTT,CASSEQGTEAFF
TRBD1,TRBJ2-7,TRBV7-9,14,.,TGTGCCAGCAGCTTGAGACAGGGGTCCTACGAGCAGTACTTC,CASSLRQGSYEQYF
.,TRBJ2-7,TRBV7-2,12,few,TGTGCCAGCAGCTCGAGCTCCTACGAGCAGTACTTC,CASSSSSYEQYF
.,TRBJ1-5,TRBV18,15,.,TGTGCCAGCTCACAGGGGGGGAATGGCAATCAGCCCCAGCATTTT,CASSQGGNGNQPQHF
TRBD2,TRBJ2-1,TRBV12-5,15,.,TGTGCTAGTGCCCTCCGGGAGGGGCGAGGCAATGAGCAGTTCTTC,CASALREGRGNEQFF
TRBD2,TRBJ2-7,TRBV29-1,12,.,TGCAGCGTTGGGACTAGAAATGCCGAGCAGTACTTC,CSVGTRNAEQYF
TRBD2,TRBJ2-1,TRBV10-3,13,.,TGTGCCATCAGACAAAGCGGGAGCGATGAGCAGTTCTTC,CAIRQSGSDEQFF
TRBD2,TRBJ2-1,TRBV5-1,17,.,TGCGCCAGCAGCTTGGAAGACCTAGCGGTTTACTACAATGAGCAGTTCTTC,CASSLEDLAVYYNEQFF
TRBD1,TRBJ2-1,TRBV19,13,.,TGTGCCAGTAGTATCGCAGGGGGCTCTGAGCAGTTCTTC,CASSIAGGSEQFF
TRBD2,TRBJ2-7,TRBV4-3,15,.,TGCGCCAGCAGCCAAGAGGCGGGGGGCCGTTACGAGCAGTACTTC,CASSQEAGGRYEQYF
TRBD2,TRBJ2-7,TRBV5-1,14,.,TGCGCCAGCAGCACCGGGACTAGCGGCTACGAGCAGTACTTC,CASSTGTSGYEQYF
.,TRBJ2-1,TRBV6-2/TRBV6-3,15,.,TGTGCCAGCAGCCAGGGGTTTAGCTCCTACAATGAGCAGTTCTTC,CASSQGFSSYNEQFF
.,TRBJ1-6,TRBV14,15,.,TGTGCCAGCAGCCAAGATTGGGGGGGGAATTCACCCCTCCACTTT,CASSQDWGGNSPLHF
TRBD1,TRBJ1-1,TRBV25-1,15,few,TGTGCCAGCAGTGAATACGGGACAGGGGAAACTGAAGCTTTCTTT,CASSEYGTGETEAFF
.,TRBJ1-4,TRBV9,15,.,TGTGCCAGCAGCGTAGGGAACAGGGAGAGTGAAAAACTGTTTTTT,CASSVGNRESEKLFF
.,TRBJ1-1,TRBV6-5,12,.,TGTGCCAGCCGTAGGGGTTTCACTGAAGCTTTCTTT,CASRRGFTEAFF
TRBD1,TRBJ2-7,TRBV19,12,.,TGTGCCAGTAGTCCAGGGGGCTACGAGCAGTACTTC,CASSPGGYEQYF
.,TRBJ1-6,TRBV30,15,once,TGTGCCTGGAGTAACGGTCTCTCCTATAATTCACCCCTCCACTTT,CAWSNGLSYNSPLHF
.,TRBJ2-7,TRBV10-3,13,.,TGTGCCATCAGTGGGGCCCCGTCCTACGAGCAGTACTTC,CAISGAPSYEQYF
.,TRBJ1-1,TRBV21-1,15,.,TGTGCCAGCAGCCCGAGGGACAGAATGAACACTGAAGCTTTCTTT,CASSPRDRMNTEAFF
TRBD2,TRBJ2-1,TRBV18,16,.,TGTGCCAGCTCACCAAATGCGGGGGGCTCCTACAATGAGCAGTTCTTC,CASSPNAGGSYNEQFF